Listed below are T cell receptor beta chains from one sample, sequenced in a study of cytomegalovirus exposure and HLA in healthy donors. The data were produced by immunoSEQ multiplex PCR, yet TCRdb's version contains in-frame clones alone and is incomplete. The sample lists around 130,000 clones; around three quarters were seen once. The sequenced material came from PBMCs. Source of these receptors: a man between 18 and 29 years old in good health and CMV-seropositive. CDR3s include the opening cysteine and the closing phenylalanine or tryptophan. Each record gives: D gene, V gene, clone size, J gene, CDR3 DNA, CDR3 protein. A D gene is named only where the DNA matches it firmly. Clone size is not always given. Where it is, it says once, few, many or a class for expanded clones.

>TRBD1|TRBV2|-|TRBJ2-4
TGTGCCAGCAGCTTGGACAGGGGGCTTCAAAACAGTCAGTACTTC
CASSLDRGLQNSQYF
>-|TRBV5-3|-|TRBJ1-5
TGTGCCAGAAGCCCTCTTTGGGGGGTCAATCAGCCCCAGCATTTT
CARSPLWGVNQPQHF
>TRBD2|TRBV5-1|-|TRBJ2-2
TGCGCCAGCAGCTTGAGCGGGAGGGTTACCGGGGAGCTGTTTTTT
CASSLSGRVTGELFF
>TRBD1|TRBV19|-|TRBJ2-1
TGTGCCAGTAGTTGGGGCAGGGGGAGCTCCTACAATGAGCAGTTCTTC
CASSWGRGSSYNEQFF
>-|TRBV2|-|TRBJ1-1
TGTGCCAGCAATCCGAGGAAGACTGAAGCTTTCTTT
CASNPRKTEAFF
>-|TRBV2|-|TRBJ1-1
TGTGCCAGCAGTACCACAGGGTTTAACACTGAAGCTTTCTTT
CASSTTGFNTEAFF
>TRBD2|TRBV2|-|TRBJ2-7
TGTGCCAGCAATAGCGGGAGTAACGAGCAGTACTTC
CASNSGSNEQYF
>TRBD1|TRBV6-1|once|TRBJ2-7
TGTGCCAGCACCGGACAGGGGCTCTCCTACGAGCAGTACTTC
CASTGQGLSYEQYF
>TRBD1|TRBV30|-|TRBJ1-6
TGTGCTGCCGGGACAGAAAACCTCTTTTTCGGTTCACCCCTCCACTTT
CAAGTENLFFGSPLHF
>TRBD1|TRBV5-1|-|TRBJ1-6
TGCGCCAGCAGCTTGGTGGGACAGCGATATAATTCACCCCTCCACTTT
CASSLVGQRYNSPLHF
>TRBD2|TRBV19|-|TRBJ2-7
TGTGCCAGTAGCAGCGGGGACGGTGGCGAGCAGTACTTC
CASSSGDGGEQYF
>-|TRBV19|-|TRBJ2-2
TGTGCCAGTAGGGACAGTAGGACCACCGGGGAGCTGTTTTTT
CASRDSRTTGELFF
>TRBD1|TRBV5-6|-|TRBJ1-1
TGTGCCAGCAGCTCCTGGGACAGCGAAGCTTTCTTT
CASSSWDSEAFF
>-|TRBV10-3|few|TRBJ2-1
TGTGCCATCAGTGAGCCAAGGGGGGGCCCCGATTATCACGACTACAATGAGCAGTTCTTC
CAISEPRGGPDYHDYNEQFF
>-|TRBV2|-|TRBJ1-2
TGTGCCAGCAGTCCCTCAGGGGCAAGTAACTATGGCTACACCTTC
CASSPSGASNYGYTF
>-|TRBV30|-|TRBJ1-1
TGTGCCTGGAGAGCAGGGTTCGGAGCTTTCTTT
CAWRAGFGAFF
>TRBD2|TRBV10-3|few|TRBJ2-2
TGTGCCATCAGAGCGGGAGTGGCCACCGGGGAGCTGTTTTTT
CAIRAGVATGELFF
>-|TRBV13|-|TRBJ2-3
TGTGCCAGCAGCTTGCGGGACTCAGGCGATACGCAGTATTTT
CASSLRDSGDTQYF